One and the same sample provided the 5 T cell receptor beta chains below, sequenced in a study of regulatory T cells in long-lasting Graves disease. To make TCR beta libraries, researchers used iRepertoire HTBI primers and Arm-PCR of CDR3 regions. MiXCR, run by TCRdb on the multiplex PCR reads, gives a single entry per CDR3 protein. The sample records around 450,000 distinct CDR3 sequences, 20% to 25% being singletons. Time point in this sample: persistent/refractory GD, antithyroid drugs over 5 years with positive TRAb. Construction of the TCR library relied on RNA isolated from PBMCs. This sample comprised peripheral blood mononuclear cells (PBMCs), obtained when the disease was refractory, from a patient treated with antithyroid drugs. The receptor set was obtained from a female donor with Graves disease.

The chain recombines TRBV28 with TRBJ2-2, with D possibly matching TRBD2 (6 bases). Per the germline V gene, CDR1 is MDHEN and CDR2 is SYDVKM. The CDR3 contains 14 residues. V lost 8 bases, J lost 2 bases, and 12 bases lay in between. CDR3 in amino acids: CASLPGTNTGELFF. The DNA of the CDR3 is TGTGCCAGCCTCCCCGGGACTAACACCGGGGAGCTGTTTTTT.

This clonotype has just a few counts. The rearrangement joins TRBV20-1 to TRBJ1-2; the D is unclear. Germline V gene lookup returns CDR1 DFQATT and CDR2 SNEGSKA (reference sequence). This CDR3 contains 14 residues. Trimming took off 0 bases at V and 6 bases at J, with 14 bases between the two ends. CDR3 residues: CSARDVTVTDGYTF. The DNA of the CDR3 is TGCAGTGCTAGAGATGTAACGGTTACTGATGGCTACACCTTC.

This clonotype was counted ten times or more. The chain uses TRBV20-1 and TRBJ2-7, with 8 positions matching TRBD2. V shed 6 bases and J 3 bases; nucleotides not matched to a gene: 16. CDR3 length: 16 residues. Germline lookup yields CDR1 DFQATT and CDR2 SNEGSKA (reference sequence). The CDR3 DNA is TGCAGTGCCCAGAGAAGGAAACTAGCGGTAATCTACGAGCAGTACTTC. Protein: CSAQRRKLAVIYEQYF.

This clonotype was detected many times. The chain links TRBV7-9 to TRBJ1-4; 9 bases fit TRBD1. The CDR3 sequence is 18 residues long. The V gene end was trimmed by 1 base and the J gene end by 0 bases; junction bases not matched to a gene: 6. Per the germline V gene, CDR1 is SEHNR and CDR2 is FQNEAQ (reference sequence). CDR3 nucleotide sequence: TGTGCCAGCAGCTTAGTGGGGACAGGGATCCCAACTAATGAAAAACTGTTTTTT. Protein: CASSLVGTGIPTNEKLFF.

J is TRBJ2-1 and V is TRBV2, with D maybe TRBD1 (7 bases). Trimming cost V 2 bases and J 9 bases, with 17 bases left between them. Germline V gives CDR1 SNHLY, CDR2 FYNNEI. The CDR3 has 15 residues. The CDR3 nucleotides are TGTGCCAGCAGTGAAACACCCTTGCGGGACAGTGAGCAGTTCTTC. Residues: CASSETPLRDSEQFF. The entire variable domain, with the rest obtained from reference TRBV2 and TRBJ2-1, is as follows: EPEVTQTPSHQVTQMGQEVILRCVPISNHLYFYWYRQILGQKVEFLVSFYNNEISEKSEIFDDQFSVERPDGSNFTLKIRSTKLEDSAMYFCASSETPLRDSEQFFGPGTRLTVL.